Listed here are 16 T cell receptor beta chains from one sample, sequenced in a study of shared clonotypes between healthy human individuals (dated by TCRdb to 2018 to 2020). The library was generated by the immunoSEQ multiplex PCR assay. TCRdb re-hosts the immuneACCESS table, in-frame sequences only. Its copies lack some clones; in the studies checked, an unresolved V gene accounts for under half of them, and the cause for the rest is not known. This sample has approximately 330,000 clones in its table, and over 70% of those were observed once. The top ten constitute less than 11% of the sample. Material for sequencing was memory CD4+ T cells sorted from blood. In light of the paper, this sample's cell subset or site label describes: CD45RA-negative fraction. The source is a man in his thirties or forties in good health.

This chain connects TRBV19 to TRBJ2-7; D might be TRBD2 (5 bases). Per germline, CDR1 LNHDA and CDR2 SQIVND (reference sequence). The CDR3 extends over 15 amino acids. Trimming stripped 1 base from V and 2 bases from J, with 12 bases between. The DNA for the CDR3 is TGTGCCAGTAGTATAGGCACGGGGATTCCCTACGAGCAGTACTTC. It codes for CASSIGTGIPYEQYF.

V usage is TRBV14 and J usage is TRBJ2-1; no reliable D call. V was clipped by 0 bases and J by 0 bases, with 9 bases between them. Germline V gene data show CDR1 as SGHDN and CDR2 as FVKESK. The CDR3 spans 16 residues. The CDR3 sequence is CASSQDDTLSYNEQFF. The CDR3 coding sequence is TGTGCCAGCAGCCAAGATGATACGCTCTCCTACAATGAGCAGTTCTTC. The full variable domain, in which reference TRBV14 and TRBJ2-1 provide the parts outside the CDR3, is EAGVTQFPSHSVIEKGQTVTLRCDPISGHDNLYWYRRVMGKEIKFLLHFVKESKQDESGMPNNRFLAERTGGTYSTLKVQPAELEDSGVYFCASSQDDTLSYNEQFFGPGTRLTVL.

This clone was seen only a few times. The CDR3 sequence is CASSFGQGGDTQYF. In DNA form, the CDR3 reads TGTGCCAGCAGCTTCGGACAGGGAGGAGATACGCAGTATTTT. V gene TRBV7-9 combines with J gene TRBJ2-3; 8 nucleotides match TRBD1. The CDR3 runs 14 residues. CDR1 is SEHNR, CDR2 FQNEAQ, per germline (reference sequence). The V and J ends lost 3 bases and 5 bases, in that order; junction bases with no gene match: 4.

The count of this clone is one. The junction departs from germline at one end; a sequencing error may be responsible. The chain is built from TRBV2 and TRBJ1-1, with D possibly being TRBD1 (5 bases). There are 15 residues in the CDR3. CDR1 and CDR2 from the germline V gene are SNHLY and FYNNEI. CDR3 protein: CASRAPDTENIEAFF. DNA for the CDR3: TGTGCCAGCAGGGCCCCGGACACCGAAAACATTGAAGCTTTCTTT.

CDR3 sequence: CASSSGLAGGPRDGELFF. CDR3 coding DNA: TGCGCCAGCAGCTCCGGACTAGCGGGAGGGCCACGGGACGGGGAGCTGTTTTTT. The chain is built from TRBV5-1 and TRBJ2-2; the match to TRBD2 covers 15 bases. The CDR3 extends over 18 amino acids. With 3 bases clipped from V and 7 bases from J, the junction kept 10 bases outside the gene matches. Germline V gene data show CDR1 as SGHRS and CDR2 as YFSETQ.

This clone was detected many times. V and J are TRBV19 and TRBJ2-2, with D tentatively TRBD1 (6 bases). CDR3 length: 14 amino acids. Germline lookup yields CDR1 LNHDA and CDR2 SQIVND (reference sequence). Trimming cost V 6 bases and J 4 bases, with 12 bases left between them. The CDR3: CASRLLGGTGELFF. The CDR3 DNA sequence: TGTGCCAGTAGACTCCTAGGGGGCACCGGGGAGCTGTTTTTT. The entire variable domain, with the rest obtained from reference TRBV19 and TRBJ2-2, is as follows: DGGITQSPKYLFRKEGQNVTLSCEQNLNHDAMYWYRQDPGQGLRLIYYSQIVNDFQKGDIAEGYSVSREKKESFPLTVTSAQKNPTAFYLCASRLLGGTGELFFGEGSRLTVL.

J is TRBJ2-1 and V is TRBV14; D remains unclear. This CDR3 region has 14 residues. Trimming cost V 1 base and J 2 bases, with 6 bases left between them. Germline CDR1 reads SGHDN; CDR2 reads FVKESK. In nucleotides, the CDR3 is TGTGCCAGCAGCCAAGCGGTAACCTACAATGAGCAGTTCTTC. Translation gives CASSQAVTYNEQFF.

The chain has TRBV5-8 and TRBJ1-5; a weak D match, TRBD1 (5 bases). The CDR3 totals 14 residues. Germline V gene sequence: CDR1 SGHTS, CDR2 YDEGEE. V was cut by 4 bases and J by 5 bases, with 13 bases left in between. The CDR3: CASSLPGYYQPQHF. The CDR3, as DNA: TGTGCCAGCAGCCTTCCAGGGTACTATCAGCCCCAGCATTTT.

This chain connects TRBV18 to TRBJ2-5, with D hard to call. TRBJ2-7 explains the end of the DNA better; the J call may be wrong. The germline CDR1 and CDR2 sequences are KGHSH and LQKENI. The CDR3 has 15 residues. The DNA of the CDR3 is TGTGCCAGCTCACCACCGGCCCTTGTCGACTACGAGCAGTACTTC. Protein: CASSPPALVDYEQYF.

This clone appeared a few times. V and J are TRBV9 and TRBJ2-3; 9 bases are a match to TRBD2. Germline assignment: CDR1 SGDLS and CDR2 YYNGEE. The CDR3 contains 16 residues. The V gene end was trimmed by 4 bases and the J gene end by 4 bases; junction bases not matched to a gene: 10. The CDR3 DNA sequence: TGTGCCAGCAGCCCCAATCCGGGACTAGCTGCAGATACGCAGTATTTT. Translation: CASSPNPGLAADTQYF.

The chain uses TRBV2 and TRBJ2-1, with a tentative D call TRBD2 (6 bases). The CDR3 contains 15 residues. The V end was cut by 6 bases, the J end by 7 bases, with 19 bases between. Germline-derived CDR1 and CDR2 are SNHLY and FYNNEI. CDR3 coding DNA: TGTGCCAGCAGCACCTTTAGCGGAACGGGGAATGAGCAGTTCTTC. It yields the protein CASSTFSGTGNEQFF.

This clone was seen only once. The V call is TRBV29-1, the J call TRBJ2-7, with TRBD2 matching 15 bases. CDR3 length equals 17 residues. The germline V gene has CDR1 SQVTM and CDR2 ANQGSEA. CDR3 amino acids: CSPRRTSGRAIPYEQYF. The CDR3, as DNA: TGCAGTCCCCGCAGGACTAGCGGGAGGGCGATCCCTTACGAGCAGTACTTC.

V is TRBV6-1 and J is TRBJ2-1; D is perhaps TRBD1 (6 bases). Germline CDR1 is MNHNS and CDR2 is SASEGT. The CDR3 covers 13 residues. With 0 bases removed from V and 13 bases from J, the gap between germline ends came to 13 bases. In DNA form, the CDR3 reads TGTGCCAGCAGTGAAGCGCTCGGGACATCACAGTTCTTC. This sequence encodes CASSEALGTSQFF.

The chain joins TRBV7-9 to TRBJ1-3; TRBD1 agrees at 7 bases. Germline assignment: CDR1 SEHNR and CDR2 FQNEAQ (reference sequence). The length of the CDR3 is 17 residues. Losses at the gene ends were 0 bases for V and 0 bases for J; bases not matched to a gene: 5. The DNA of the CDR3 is TGTGCCAGCAGCTTAGCTACAGGGGCGACCTCTGGAAACACCATATATTTT. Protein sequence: CASSLATGATSGNTIYF.

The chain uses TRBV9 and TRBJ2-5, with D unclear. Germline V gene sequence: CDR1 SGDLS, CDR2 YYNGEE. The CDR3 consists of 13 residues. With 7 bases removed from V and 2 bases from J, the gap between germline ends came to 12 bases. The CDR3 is CASSPTPQETQYF. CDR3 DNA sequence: TGTGCCAGCTCGCCCACCCCACAAGAGACCCAGTACTTC. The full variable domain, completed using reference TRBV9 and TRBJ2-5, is DSGVTQTPKHLITATGQRVTLRCSPRSGDLSVYWYQQSLDQGLQFLIQYYNGEERAKGNILERFSAQQFPDLHSELNLSSLELGDSALYFCASSPTPQETQYFGPGTRLLVL.

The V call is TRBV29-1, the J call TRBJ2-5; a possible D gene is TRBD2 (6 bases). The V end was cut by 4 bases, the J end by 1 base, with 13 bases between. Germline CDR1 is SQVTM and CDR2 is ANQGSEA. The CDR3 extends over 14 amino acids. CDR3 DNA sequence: TGCAGCGTTGCGTCGGGACTCACCCAAGAGACCCAGTACTTC. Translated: CSVASGLTQETQYF.